This TCR beta chain was found in a study of shared clonotypes between healthy human individuals. This clone was picked up one time. CDR1 is SGHDN, CDR2 FVKESK, per germline. This CDR3 contains 13 residues. Deletions cut 4 bases from V and 6 bases from J, with 9 bases between. Profiling relied on immunoSEQ multiplex PCR, and the TCRdb table lists in-frame clones only, not all of them. The repertoire holds about 2.4 million clones, with 90% to 95% as singletons. Specimen: naive CD4+ T cells from PBMCs. As for subset: CD45RA+ positively selected. The chain uses TRBV14 and TRBJ2-2, with TRBD1 as a possible D gene (5 bases). This clonotype was sampled from a man aged 18 to 35 in good health. Some clones in this sample may be carry-over from other donors' samples. CDR3 protein: CASSPRVSGELFF. CDR3 bases: TGTGCCAGCAGCCCCAGGGTATCCGGGGAGCTGTTTTTT.